These 26 T cell receptor beta chains were all obtained from the same sample, sequenced in a study of blood T cell repertoires in COVID-19. Profiling relied on immunoSEQ multiplex PCR, and the TCRdb table lists in-frame clones only, not all of them. This table holds 150,000 to 200,000 clones, around four fifths found once. The source material was peripheral blood. The receptor set was obtained from a woman between 65 and 79 years old with COVID-19, enrolled during active disease.

A few counts support this clone. In DNA, the CDR3 is TGTGCCAGCAGCGTATACCCGAGCGGAGACACCGGGGAGCTGTTTTTT. As protein: CASSVYPSGDTGELFF. The genes are TRBV9 and TRBJ2-2; D may be TRBD2 (5 bases). Trimming took off 1 base at V and 3 bases at J, with 13 bases between the two ends. Per the germline V gene, CDR1 is SGDLS and CDR2 is YYNGEE. The CDR3 length is 16 residues.

V is TRBV18 and J is TRBJ1-2; 7 bases align to TRBD1. This CDR3 has 15 residues. Germline CDR1 is KGHSH and CDR2 is LQKENI. The J segment lost 1 base and the V segment lost 5 bases, leaving 7 bases of the junction unmatched. For the CDR3, the DNA is TGTGCCAGCTCAGTAACTGGACAGGTTAACTATGGCTACACCTTC. Amino acids: CASSVTGQVNYGYTF.

The CDR3 spells CSVGPTGASGANEQFF. CDR3 coding DNA: TGCAGCGTTGGGCCTACAGGGGCTAGCGGGGCCAATGAGCAGTTCTTC. The rearrangement joins TRBV29-1 to TRBJ2-1; the match to TRBD2 covers 9 bases. The CDR3 covers 16 residues. Trimming cost V 4 bases and J 6 bases; bases outside gene matches: 13. CDR1 is SQVTM, CDR2 ANQGSEA, per germline.

This rearrangement joins TRBV7-8 to TRBJ2-3, with 9 bases lining up with TRBD2. Germline V gene sequence: CDR1 SGHVS, CDR2 FQNEAQ. Germline trimming cut 1 base from V and 3 bases from J; bases unmatched to any gene: 8. This CDR3 region has 17 residues. CDR3 region: CASSLGGSGRRTDTQYF. The CDR3 DNA reads TGTGCCAGCAGCTTAGGAGGTAGCGGGAGAAGAACAGATACGCAGTATTTT.

The chain combines TRBV11-2 with TRBJ2-2; TRBD2 aligns across 7 bases. V lost 11 bases and J lost 6; bases outside the gene matches: 9. The CDR3 consists of 13 residues. Germline CDR1 reads SGHAT; CDR2 reads FQNNGV. The CDR3 here is CAGRGGYAGELFF. CDR3 nucleotides: TGTGCCGGGCGCGGGGGTTACGCCGGGGAGCTGTTTTTT.

V usage is TRBV28 and J usage is TRBJ1-1; TRBD1 might be the D (5 bases). This CDR3 comprises 13 residues. Germline V CDR1 and CDR2: MDHEN, SYDVKM. V was cut by 8 bases and J by 1 base, with 11 bases left in between. DNA for the CDR3: TGTGCCAGCTATACGACAGCGAACACTGAAGCTTTCTTT. It translates to CASYTTANTEAFF.

This clone has a single count. The chain uses TRBV5-4 and TRBJ2-3, with TRBD2 as a possible D gene (6 bases). Trimming took off 4 bases at V and 2 bases at J, with 8 bases between the two ends. Germline-derived CDR1 and CDR2 are SGHNT and YYREEE (reference sequence). The CDR3 spans 13 residues. DNA of the CDR3: TGTGCCAGCAGCGGGGGACTCACAGATACGCAGTATTTT. Protein sequence: CASSGGLTDTQYF.

The chain recombines TRBV30 with TRBJ1-5, with 7 bases identical to TRBD1. Per the germline V gene, CDR1 is GTSNPN and CDR2 is SVGIG (reference sequence). The CDR3 loop spans 14 amino acids. The V and J ends lost 4 bases and 4 bases, in that order; junction bases with no gene match: 7. This CDR3 is CAWNPTGLNQPQHF. CDR3 nucleotide sequence: TGTGCCTGGAACCCGACAGGGTTAAATCAGCCCCAGCATTTT.

V and J are TRBV2 and TRBJ1-2; weak D call: TRBD1 (5 bases). The V gene's germline CDR1 is SNHLY and CDR2 FYNNEI. The V and J ends lost 2 bases and 4 bases respectively, with 14 bases between them. This CDR3 is 15 amino acids long. The CDR3 loop is CASSESLWTLYGYTF. The DNA of the CDR3 is TGTGCCAGCAGTGAATCCCTATGGACACTCTATGGCTACACCTTC. The whole variable domain, remainder taken from reference TRBV2 and TRBJ1-2, is EPEVTQTPSHQVTQMGQEVILRCVPISNHLYFYWYRQILGQKVEFLVSFYNNEISEKSEIFDDQFSVERPDGSNFTLKIRSTKLEDSAMYFCASSESLWTLYGYTFGSGTRLTVV.

This rearrangement joins TRBV7-2 to TRBJ1-6; 7 nucleotides agree with TRBD1. Germline values: CDR1 SGHTA, CDR2 FQGNSA. J lost 6 bases, V lost 2 bases, and 7 bases had no gene match. The CDR3 has 16 amino acids. As DNA, the CDR3 is TGTGCCAGCAGCTTAAAAATGACAGGGATTAATTCACCCCTCCACTTT. The encoded protein is CASSLKMTGINSPLHF.

This clone has a handful of counts. This chain links TRBV18 with TRBJ1-1; 8 positions match TRBD1. Trimming took 5 bases from V and 6 from J; bases not matched to a gene: 11. Germline CDR1 reads KGHSH; CDR2 reads LQKENI. This CDR3 region has 15 residues. DNA of the CDR3: TGTGCCAGCTCAACCTCTCCGGGACAGGAGTCTGAAGCTTTCTTT. Residues: CASSTSPGQESEAFF.

The rearrangement joins TRBV18 to TRBJ1-1; TRBD1 is a possible D gene (6 bases). The V end lost 3 bases, the J end lost 2 bases, and 13 bases lay between the germline ends. Germline CDR1 and CDR2: KGHSH and LQKENI. The CDR3 consists of 15 residues. The CDR3 DNA follows: TGTGCCAGCTCACCGATTAAACAGGGAAACACTGAAGCTTTCTTT. This encodes CASSPIKQGNTEAFF.

The chain combines TRBV28 with TRBJ1-2; D not certain. With 8 bases removed from V and 2 bases from J, the gap between germline ends came to 9 bases. CDR1 is MDHEN and CDR2 is SYDVKM in the germline V gene. The CDR3 runs to 12 residues. Written as DNA, the CDR3 is TGTGCCAGCCTCCAACAGAACTATGGCTACACCTTC. It codes for CASLQQNYGYTF.

The chain uses TRBV2 and TRBJ2-1; D unresolved. The CDR3 extends over 11 amino acids. With 7 bases removed from V and 9 bases from J, the gap between germline ends came to 10 bases. In germline, CDR1 is SNHLY, CDR2 FYNNEI. The CDR3 protein is CASTPDFEQFF. Here the CDR3 DNA reads TGTGCCAGCACCCCAGATTTTGAGCAGTTCTTC.

The rearrangement uses TRBV6-5 and TRBJ1-2; D perhaps matches TRBD1 (5 bases). The V gene's germline CDR1 is MNHEY and CDR2 SVGAGI. V lost 0 bases and J lost 8, with 16 bases in between. The CDR3 covers 15 residues. CDR3 DNA sequence: TGTGCCAGCAGTTACTCGAGGGACTCCTTGGGCGGCTACACCTTC. It translates to CASSYSRDSLGGYTF.

The chain recombines TRBV2 with TRBJ1-2; 8 bases agree with TRBD1. The junction had 6 bases not matched to a gene; V was cut back by 4 bases and J by 8 bases. The germline CDR1 and CDR2 sequences are SNHLY and FYNNEI. The length of the CDR3 is 13 residues. CDR3 sequence (DNA): TGTGCCAGCAGTGGGGGACAGGCTAAGGGCTACACCTTC. Translated: CASSGGQAKGYTF.

The chain links TRBV18 to TRBJ1-3; D is possibly TRBD1 (6 bases). The germline V gene encodes CDR1 KGHSH and CDR2 LQKENI. V was shortened by 3 bases and J by 0 bases, with 9 bases between the two germline ends. The CDR3 totals 15 residues. DNA for the CDR3: TGTGCCAGCTCACCTGGGGGGGCCTCTGGAAACACCATATATTTT. Protein: CASSPGGASGNTIYF.

V is TRBV19 and J is TRBJ1-1, with no clear D. V was pared by 3 bases and J by 0 bases, with 8 bases between. Germline V CDR1 and CDR2: LNHDA, SQIVND (reference sequence). The CDR3 runs 14 residues. Here the CDR3 DNA reads TGTGCCAGTAGTATCGTTTCTATGAACACTGAAGCTTTCTTT. Protein product: CASSIVSMNTEAFF.

CDR3 nucleotide sequence: TGTGCCAGTAGTATAGATATGACTGAGACCCAGTACTTC. Translated, it gives CASSIDMTETQYF. The chain carries TRBV19 and TRBJ2-5; D remains ambiguous. V was cut by 0 bases and J by 5 bases, with 7 bases left in between. The germline gives CDR1 LNHDA, CDR2 SQIVND (reference sequence). This CDR3 is 13 amino acids long.

The genes are TRBV6-5 and TRBJ2-1; 11 positions agree with TRBD2. This CDR3 has 14 residues. Per germline, CDR1 MNHEY and CDR2 SVGAGI. V was pared by 8 bases and J by 7 bases, with 7 bases of the junction left unmatched. The CDR3 sequence is CASAGTSGRNEQFF. The CDR3 region has the DNA TGTGCCAGCGCCGGCACTAGCGGGAGAAATGAGCAGTTCTTC.

The CDR3 region is CASSEGGTAYGYTF. As DNA, the CDR3 is TGTGCCAGCAGTGAAGGCGGGACAGCCTATGGCTACACCTTC. This sequence joins TRBV6-1 and TRBJ1-2; 7 positions match TRBD1. The V gene end was trimmed by 1 base and the J gene end by 4 bases; junction bases not matched to a gene: 3. The CDR3 is 14 amino acids. Germline V gene lookup returns CDR1 MNHNS and CDR2 SASEGT.

The rearrangement uses TRBV27 and TRBJ2-4; TRBD1 matches 9 bases. CDR3 size: 12 residues. After removal of 10 bases from V and 9 bases from J, the junction contained 7 bases not matched to a gene. In germline, CDR1 is MNHEY, CDR2 SMNVEV (reference sequence). The CDR3 spells CATRTGVSIQYF. CDR3 DNA sequence: TGTGCCACCCGGACAGGGGTGAGCATTCAGTACTTC.

V usage is TRBV11-2 and J usage is TRBJ1-6, with D possibly matching TRBD1 (5 bases). Trimming pared 7 bases from V and 0 bases from J, leaving 19 bases between. Germline CDR1 is SGHAT and CDR2 is FQNNGV. The CDR3 totals 18 residues. CDR3 sequence (DNA): TGTGCCAGCACCGCCGCCTTGACAGCTAGCTCCTATAATTCACCCCTCCACTTT. Translation gives CASTAALTASSYNSPLHF.

The chain links TRBV11-3 to TRBJ2-3; TRBD2 aligns across 14 bases. Germline-derived CDR1 and CDR2 are SGHNT and YENEEA. This CDR3 spans 14 amino acids. The V segment lost 5 bases and the J segment 7 bases; nucleotides outside the gene matches: 2. The CDR3 bases are TGTGCCAGCAGCGGACTAGCGGGAGGATATACGCAGTATTTT. It specifies CASSGLAGGYTQYF.

The rearrangement joins TRBV7-3 to TRBJ1-1, with a weak D call TRBD1 (5 bases). This CDR3 has 13 amino acids. V lost 1 base and J 8 bases, leaving 11 bases between the germline ends. The germline V gene encodes CDR1 SGHTA and CDR2 FQGTGA. The CDR3 sequence: CASSLMPGAEAFF. CDR3 nucleotides: TGTGCCAGCAGCTTAATGCCTGGGGCGGAAGCTTTCTTT.

The chain carries TRBV12-3 or TRBV12-4 and TRBJ1-2; D ambiguous. The germline V and J ends were trimmed by 3 bases and 6 bases, with 8 bases remaining between them. There are 12 residues in the CDR3. In nucleotides, the CDR3 is TGTGCCAGCAGTTTCCGAAGCCATGGCTACACCTTC. Translated: CASSFRSHGYTF.